The 24 T cell receptor beta chains given below trace back to one sample, sequenced in a study of T cells after yellow fever vaccination. From the 5' RACE reads, TCRdb called clonotypes with MiXCR, one entry per CDR3 protein. The table has hundreds of thousands of distinct CDR3 sequences, about 12% seen once. The sample in question was PBMCs, obtained on the day of the yellow fever booster vaccination. Receptors originate from a man younger than 45 who received the YFV17D yellow fever vaccine.

The chain uses TRBV9 and TRBJ2-7, with a weak D call TRBD2 (5 bases). V was shortened by 3 bases and J by 7 bases, with 20 bases between the two germline ends. Germline CDR1 is SGDLS and CDR2 is YYNGEE. The CDR3 contains 15 residues. CDR3 coding DNA: TGTGCCAGCAGCGCCCGGGCCGAACCCGGGATGGAGCAGTACTTC. Translation gives CASSARAEPGMEQYF.

The chain recombines TRBV6-1 with TRBJ1-1; possibly TRBD1 for D (6 bases). Germline assignment: CDR1 MNHNS and CDR2 SASEGT. The V and J ends lost 3 bases and 1 base respectively, with 9 bases between them. CDR3 length equals 14 residues. CDR3: CASSDPDRNTEAFF. CDR3 nucleotide sequence: TGTGCCAGCAGTGACCCGGACAGGAACACTGAAGCTTTCTTT.

The chain has TRBV6-1 and TRBJ1-5, with D unresolved. Trimming took 2 bases from V and 8 from J, leaving 16 bases between them. Germline values: CDR1 MNHNS, CDR2 SASEGT. The CDR3 consists of 15 residues. The CDR3, as DNA: TGTGCCAGCAGTGAATCTCTCGGGTCCCTTGAGCCCCAGCATTTT. Translated: CASSESLGSLEPQHF.

This clonotype was seen a handful of times. The J gene is TRBJ1-5, the V gene TRBV15; D unclear. The germline gives CDR1 LNHNV, CDR2 YYDKDF (reference sequence). The CDR3 is 13 amino acids. Trimming took off 7 bases at V and 0 bases at J, with 7 bases between the two ends. The CDR3: CATKMTSNQPQHF. The CDR3 coding sequence is TGTGCCACCAAAATGACTAGCAATCAGCCCCAGCATTTT.

A few counts support this clonotype. V usage is TRBV12-3 or TRBV12-4 and J usage is TRBJ2-7, with D perhaps matching TRBD1 or TRBD2 (5 bases each). This CDR3 is built from 12 residues. V was pared by 8 bases and J by 10 bases, with 18 bases between. DNA of the CDR3: TGTGCCAGCGGCCCGGACACAAGCGGACAGTACTTC. Residues: CASGPDTSGQYF.

The genes are TRBV14 and TRBJ2-5; D is perhaps TRBD2 (6 bases). CDR3 length equals 14 residues. From germline, CDR1 is SGHDN and CDR2 FVKESK. Trimming removed 3 bases at V and 2 bases at J, with 10 bases between. The CDR3: CASSHLGRQETQYF. Here the CDR3 DNA reads TGTGCCAGCAGCCACCTGGGGAGGCAAGAGACCCAGTACTTC.

This sequence joins TRBV11-2 and TRBJ2-1; D could derive from TRBD1 or TRBD2 (6 bases each). V was trimmed by 4 bases and J by 7 bases, leaving 14 bases between them. Germline CDR1 reads SGHAT; CDR2 reads FQNNGV. The CDR3 totals 14 residues. CDR3: CASSYGGPRNEQFF. The DNA for the CDR3 is TGTGCCAGCAGCTACGGGGGCCCCAGGAATGAGCAGTTCTTC. Complete variable domain (other parts from reference TRBV11-2 and TRBJ2-1): EAGVAQSPRYKIIEKRQSVAFWCNPISGHATLYWYQQILGQGPKLLIQFQNNGVVDDSQLPKDRFSAERLKGVDSTLKIQPAKLEDSAVYLCASSYGGPRNEQFFGPGTRLTVL.

This clonotype has a handful of counts. The J gene is TRBJ2-2, the V gene TRBV20-1; maybe TRBD2 (6 bases). V lost 5 bases and J 3 bases, leaving 13 bases between the germline ends. Germline CDR1 DFQATT, CDR2 SNEGSKA (reference sequence). The CDR3 is 14 residues long. In DNA, the CDR3 is TGCAGTGCTTTAGCGGAGCCCCACACCGGGGAGCTGTTTTTT. This translates into CSALAEPHTGELFF.

In this sample, this clonotype turned up a few times. This CDR3 reads CASSQRGTLYEQYF. The CDR3 DNA reads as TGTGCCAGCAGCCAAAGGGGGACACTCTACGAGCAGTACTTC. The chain couples TRBV3-1 to TRBJ2-7, with D perhaps TRBD1 (6 bases). With 2 bases removed from V and 3 bases from J, the gap between germline ends came to 11 bases. Germline CDR1 and CDR2: LGHDT and YNNKEL (reference sequence). This CDR3 is built from 14 residues.

This clonotype was seen more than once but under ten times. The rearrangement joins TRBV5-6 to TRBJ2-6; the match to TRBD1 covers 7 bases. CDR3 size: 17 residues. In germline, CDR1 is SGHDT, CDR2 YYEEEE. V shed 0 bases, J shed 2 bases, and the junction held 5 bases outside the gene matches. The CDR3 spells CASSLDQGVPGANVLTF. For the CDR3, the DNA is TGTGCCAGCAGCTTGGACCAGGGGGTCCCTGGGGCCAACGTCCTGACTTTC. The whole variable domain, remainder taken from reference TRBV5-6 and TRBJ2-6, is DAGVTQSPTHLIKTRGQQVTLRCSPKSGHDTVSWYQQALGQGPQFIFQYYEEEERQRGNFPDRFSGHQFPNYSSELNVNALLLGDSALYLCASSLDQGVPGANVLTFGAGSRLTVL.

V is TRBV24-1 and J is TRBJ2-2, with 10 positions matching TRBD1. The germline V gene encodes CDR1 KGHDR and CDR2 SFDVKD. CDR3 size: 16 residues. The V and J ends lost 3 bases and 7 bases, in that order; junction bases with no gene match: 7. CDR3 loop: CATSDHRTGGVGELFF. The CDR3 nucleotides read TGTGCCACCAGTGATCACCGGACAGGGGGTGTCGGGGAGCTGTTTTTT.

The chain recombines TRBV28 with TRBJ2-3, with 11 bases aligning to TRBD2. Trimming removed 1 base from V and 6 bases from J; junction bases left unmatched: 3. Germline CDR1 MDHEN, CDR2 SYDVKM. The CDR3 totals 15 residues. The CDR3 DNA sequence: TGTGCCAGCAGTTTATCCGGGACTAGCGGTGATACGCAGTATTTT. It codes for CASSLSGTSGDTQYF.

The chain employs TRBV12-3 or TRBV12-4 and TRBJ1-5; 11 nucleotides match TRBD1. The CDR3 loop spans 14 amino acids. Losses at the gene ends were 6 bases for V and 6 bases for J; bases not matched to a gene: 4. The CDR3 sequence: CASREDRGLQPQHF. CDR3 sequence (DNA): TGTGCCAGCAGAGAGGACAGGGGGCTTCAGCCCCAGCATTTT.

The CDR3 DNA follows: TGTGCCAGCAGCTTAGAGACCCACAATGAGCAGTTCTTC. As protein: CASSLETHNEQFF. The chain joins TRBV11-3 to TRBJ2-1; D call uncertain. V was shortened by 0 bases and J by 5 bases, with 5 bases between the two germline ends. The CDR3 extends over 13 amino acids. Germline-derived CDR1 and CDR2 are SGHNT and YENEEA.

This clonotype was detected a few times. The V and J genes are TRBV5-6 and TRBJ2-2; 9 positions match TRBD2. V gave up 2 bases and J gave up 5 bases; unmatched junction bases: 7. Germline V gives CDR1 SGHDT, CDR2 YYEEEE. The CDR3 runs to 16 residues. CDR3 sequence reads: CASSFPTSGLTGELFF. Here the CDR3 DNA reads TGTGCCAGCAGCTTCCCGACTAGCGGTTTGACCGGGGAGCTGTTTTTT.

This clonotype was observed a handful of times. The V call is TRBV10-3, the J call TRBJ2-1, with TRBD2 identical over 7 bases. The trim removed 0 bases at V and 10 bases at J, leaving 9 bases unmatched. CDR3 length equals 15 residues. The germline gives CDR1 ENHRY, CDR2 SYGVKD. CDR3 sequence: CAISESYAGAGEQFF. As DNA, the CDR3 is TGTGCCATCAGTGAGTCCTATGCGGGAGCGGGCGAGCAGTTCTTC.

The rearrangement links TRBV18 to TRBJ1-4; D uncertain. From germline, CDR1 is KGHSH and CDR2 LQKENI. The CDR3 spans 15 residues. Trimming removed 4 bases from V and 10 bases from J, with 19 bases in between. CDR3 region: CASSRVGSASAKLFF. DNA of the CDR3: TGTGCCAGCTCACGGGTCGGGAGCGCCTCGGCAAAACTGTTTTTT.

The rearrangement links TRBV5-1 to TRBJ2-1; a weak D match, TRBD2 (5 bases). The CDR3 covers 14 residues. The germline V gene has CDR1 SGHRS and CDR2 YFSETQ. The germline V and J ends were trimmed by 0 bases and 7 bases, with 11 bases remaining between them. The CDR3 here is CASSLGTSQNEQFF. CDR3 DNA sequence: TGCGCCAGCAGCTTGGGCACTAGTCAAAATGAGCAGTTCTTC.

J is TRBJ2-7 and V is TRBV18; 8 nucleotides align to TRBD1. Germline V gives CDR1 KGHSH, CDR2 LQKENI. The CDR3 loop spans 12 amino acids. This CDR3 is CATTGDDYEQYF. The CDR3 nucleotides read TGTGCGACGACAGGGGATGACTACGAGCAGTACTTC.

This clonotype was recorded many times. The chain uses TRBV6-2 or TRBV6-3 and TRBJ2-5; TRBD2 matches at 7 bases. The CDR3 covers 13 residues. V dropped 7 bases and J dropped 5; count of bases not matched to a gene: 7. Germline V gene sequence: CDR1 MNHEY, CDR2 SVGEGT. The CDR3 nucleotides read TGTGCCAGCACCTGGACTAGATCGGAGACCCAGTACTTC. Encoded protein: CASTWTRSETQYF.

This clonotype has more than one count but fewer than ten. V is TRBV10-3 and J is TRBJ2-7; TRBD1 matches at 7 bases. The junction had 4 bases not matched to a gene; V was cut back by 6 bases and J by 2 bases. The CDR3 runs to 13 residues. Per germline, CDR1 ENHRY and CDR2 SYGVKD. CDR3 region: CAISEGQPYEQYF. Written as DNA, the CDR3 is TGTGCCATCAGCGAGGGACAGCCCTACGAGCAGTACTTC.

The V gene is TRBV20-1, the J gene TRBJ1-2; D remains ambiguous. This CDR3 has 15 amino acids. Germline V CDR1 and CDR2: DFQATT, SNEGSKA (reference sequence). Trimming removed 0 bases at V and 8 bases at J, with 19 bases between. The CDR3 here is CSARDDATGRRGYTF. In nucleotides, the CDR3 is TGCAGTGCTAGAGATGATGCCACGGGGAGAAGGGGCTACACCTTC.

This clonotype appeared once. The chain recombines TRBV20-1 with TRBJ2-5, with D perhaps TRBD1 (5 bases). Germline CDR1 and CDR2: DFQATT and SNEGSKA (reference sequence). V dropped 0 bases and J dropped 6 bases, with 11 bases sitting between them. This CDR3 is 13 amino acids long. Written as DNA, the CDR3 is TGCAGTGCTAGAGATTTAGGGGAACAGACCCAGTACTTC. Translation: CSARDLGEQTQYF.

This rearrangement joins TRBV7-2 to TRBJ2-2; D uncertain. Germline CDR1 and CDR2: SGHTA and FQGNSA. The V end lost 5 bases, the J end lost 10 bases, and 8 bases lay between the germline ends. This CDR3 region has 11 residues. The CDR3 protein is CASSMNTELFF. The CDR3, as DNA: TGTGCCAGCAGCATGAACACGGAGCTGTTTTTT. The full variable domain, its missing parts supplied by reference TRBV7-2 and TRBJ2-2, is GAGVSQSPSNKVTEKGKDVELRCDPISGHTALYWYRQSLGQGLEFLIYFQGNSAPDKSGLPSDRFSAERTGGSVSTLTIQRTQQEDSAVYLCASSMNTELFFGEGSRLTVL.